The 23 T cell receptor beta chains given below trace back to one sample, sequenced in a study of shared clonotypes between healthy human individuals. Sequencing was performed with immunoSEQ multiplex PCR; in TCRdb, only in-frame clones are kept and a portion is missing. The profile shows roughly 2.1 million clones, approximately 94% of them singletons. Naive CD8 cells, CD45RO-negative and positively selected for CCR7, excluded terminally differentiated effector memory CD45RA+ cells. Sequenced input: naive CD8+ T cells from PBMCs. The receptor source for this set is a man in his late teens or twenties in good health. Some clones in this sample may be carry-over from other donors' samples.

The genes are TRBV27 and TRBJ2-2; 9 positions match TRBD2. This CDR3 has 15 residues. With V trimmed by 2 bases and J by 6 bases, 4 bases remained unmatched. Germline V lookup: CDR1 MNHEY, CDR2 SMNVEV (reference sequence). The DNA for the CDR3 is TGTGCCAGCAGTTTAAAGGCGGGAGGGCCCGGGGAGCTGTTTTTT. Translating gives CASSLKAGGPGELFF.

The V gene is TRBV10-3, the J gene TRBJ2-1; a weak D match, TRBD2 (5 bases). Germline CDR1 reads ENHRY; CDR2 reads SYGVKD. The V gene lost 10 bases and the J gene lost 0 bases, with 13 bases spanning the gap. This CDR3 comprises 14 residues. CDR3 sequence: CATFSESSYNEQFF. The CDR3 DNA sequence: TGTGCCACCTTTAGCGAGAGCTCCTACAATGAGCAGTTCTTC.

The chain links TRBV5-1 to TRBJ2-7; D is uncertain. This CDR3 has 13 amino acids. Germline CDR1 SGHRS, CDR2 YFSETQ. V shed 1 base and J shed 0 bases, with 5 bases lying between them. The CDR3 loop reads CASSLQVSYEQYF. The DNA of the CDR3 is TGCGCCAGCAGCTTGCAAGTCTCCTACGAGCAGTACTTC. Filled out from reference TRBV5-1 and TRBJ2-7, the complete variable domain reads KAGVTQTPRYLIKTRGQQVTLSCSPISGHRSVSWYQQTPGQGLQFLFEYFSETQRNKGNFPGRFSGRQFSNSRSEMNVSTLELGDSALYLCASSLQVSYEQYFGPGTRLTVT.

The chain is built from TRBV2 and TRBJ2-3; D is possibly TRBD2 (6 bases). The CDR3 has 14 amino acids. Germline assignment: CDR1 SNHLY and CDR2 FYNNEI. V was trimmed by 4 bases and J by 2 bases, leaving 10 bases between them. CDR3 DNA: TGTGCCAGCAGTGGGGGGGTCCCCACAGATACGCAGTATTTT. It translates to CASSGGVPTDTQYF.

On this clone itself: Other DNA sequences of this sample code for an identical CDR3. CDR3 sequence: CASSEGGISTDTQYF. CDR3 DNA: TGTGCCAGCAGTGAGGGCGGGATTAGCACAGATACGCAGTATTTT. The V gene is TRBV2, the J gene TRBJ2-3, with a tentative D call TRBD2 (6 bases). CDR3 length equals 15 residues. The germline V and J ends were trimmed by 3 bases and 0 bases, with 10 bases remaining between them. Germline values: CDR1 SNHLY, CDR2 FYNNEI.

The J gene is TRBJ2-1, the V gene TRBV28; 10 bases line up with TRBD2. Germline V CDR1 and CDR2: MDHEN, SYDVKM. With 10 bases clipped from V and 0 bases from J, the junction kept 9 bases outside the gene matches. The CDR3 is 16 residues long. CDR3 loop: CATRRTSGSSYNEQFF. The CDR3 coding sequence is TGTGCCACCCGTAGGACTAGCGGAAGCTCCTACAATGAGCAGTTCTTC.

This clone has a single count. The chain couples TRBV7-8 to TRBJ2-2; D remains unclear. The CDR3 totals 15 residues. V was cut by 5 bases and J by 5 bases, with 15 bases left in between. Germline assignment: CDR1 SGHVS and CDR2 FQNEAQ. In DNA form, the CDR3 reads TGTGCCAGCAGCCTCAGAGAACCCCAAACCGGGGAGCTGTTTTTT. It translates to CASSLREPQTGELFF. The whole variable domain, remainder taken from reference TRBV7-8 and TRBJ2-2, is GAGVSQSPRYKVAKRGQDVALRCDPISGHVSLFWYQQALGQGPEFLTYFQNEAQLDKSGLPSDRFFAERPEGSVSTLKIQRTQQEDSAVYLCASSLREPQTGELFFGEGSRLTVL.

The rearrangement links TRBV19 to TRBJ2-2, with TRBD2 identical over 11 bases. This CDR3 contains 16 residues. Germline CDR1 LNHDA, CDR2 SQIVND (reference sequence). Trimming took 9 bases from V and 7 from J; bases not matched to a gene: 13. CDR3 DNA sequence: TGTGCCAGCGCCTCGGGGCTAGCGGGAGGCGTCGGGGAGCTGTTTTTT. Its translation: CASASGLAGGVGELFF.

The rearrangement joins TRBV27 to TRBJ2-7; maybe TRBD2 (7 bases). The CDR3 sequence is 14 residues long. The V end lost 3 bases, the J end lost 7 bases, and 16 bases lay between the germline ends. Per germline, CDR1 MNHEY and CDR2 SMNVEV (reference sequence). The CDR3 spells CASSLGGAIGEQYF. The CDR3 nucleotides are TGTGCCAGCAGTTTGGGGGGGGCTATAGGTGAGCAGTACTTC.

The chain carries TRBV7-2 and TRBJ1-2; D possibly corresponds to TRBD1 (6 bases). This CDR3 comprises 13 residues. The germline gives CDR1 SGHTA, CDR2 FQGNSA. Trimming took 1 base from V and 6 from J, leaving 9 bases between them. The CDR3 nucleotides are TGTGCCAGCAGCTTAGGCAGGGGAGATGGCTACACCTTC. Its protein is CASSLGRGDGYTF.

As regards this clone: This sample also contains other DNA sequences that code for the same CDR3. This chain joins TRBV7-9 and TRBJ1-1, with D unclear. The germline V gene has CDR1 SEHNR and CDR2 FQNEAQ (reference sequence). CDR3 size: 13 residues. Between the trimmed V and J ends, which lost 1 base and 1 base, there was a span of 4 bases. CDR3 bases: TGTGCCAGCAGCTTAGGGAAGAACACTGAAGCTTTCTTT. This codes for CASSLGKNTEAFF.

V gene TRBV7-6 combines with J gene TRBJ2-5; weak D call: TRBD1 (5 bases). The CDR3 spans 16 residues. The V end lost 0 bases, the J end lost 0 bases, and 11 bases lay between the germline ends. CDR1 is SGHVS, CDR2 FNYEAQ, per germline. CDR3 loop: CASSLAPRTHQETQYF. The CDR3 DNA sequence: TGTGCCAGCAGCTTAGCGCCGAGGACACACCAAGAGACCCAGTACTTC.

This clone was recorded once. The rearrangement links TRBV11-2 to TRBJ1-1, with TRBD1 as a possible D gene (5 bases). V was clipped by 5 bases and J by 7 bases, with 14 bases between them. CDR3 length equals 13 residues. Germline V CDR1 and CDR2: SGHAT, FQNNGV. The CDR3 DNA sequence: TGTGCCAGCAGCCCGGGGGGTGGGTATGAAGCTTTCTTT. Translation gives CASSPGGGYEAFF.

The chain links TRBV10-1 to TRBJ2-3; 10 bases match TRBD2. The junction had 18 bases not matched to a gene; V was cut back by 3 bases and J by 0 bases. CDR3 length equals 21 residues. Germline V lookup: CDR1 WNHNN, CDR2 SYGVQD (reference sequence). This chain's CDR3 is CASSEPVPSGSFLGSTDTQYF. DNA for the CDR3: TGCGCCAGCAGTGAACCCGTACCTAGCGGGAGTTTCTTGGGGAGCACAGATACGCAGTATTTT.

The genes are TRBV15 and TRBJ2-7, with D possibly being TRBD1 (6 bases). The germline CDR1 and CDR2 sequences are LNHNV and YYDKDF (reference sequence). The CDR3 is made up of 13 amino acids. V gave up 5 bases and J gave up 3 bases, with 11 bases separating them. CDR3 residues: CATSLGQIYEQYF. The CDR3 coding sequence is TGTGCCACCAGCCTAGGACAGATCTACGAGCAGTACTTC.

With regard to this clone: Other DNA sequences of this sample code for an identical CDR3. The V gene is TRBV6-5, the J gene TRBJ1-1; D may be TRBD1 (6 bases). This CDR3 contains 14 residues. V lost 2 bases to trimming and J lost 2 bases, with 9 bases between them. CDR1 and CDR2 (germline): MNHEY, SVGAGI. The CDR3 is CASSYGGPNTEAFF. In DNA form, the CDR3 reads TGTGCCAGCAGTTACGGGGGCCCTAACACTGAAGCTTTCTTT.

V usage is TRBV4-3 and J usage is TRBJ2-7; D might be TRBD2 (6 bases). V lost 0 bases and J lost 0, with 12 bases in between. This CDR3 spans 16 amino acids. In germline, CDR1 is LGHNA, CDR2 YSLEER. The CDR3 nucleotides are TGCGCCAGCAGCCAAGATCGGGGCGGGACCTCCTACGAGCAGTACTTC. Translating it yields CASSQDRGGTSYEQYF.

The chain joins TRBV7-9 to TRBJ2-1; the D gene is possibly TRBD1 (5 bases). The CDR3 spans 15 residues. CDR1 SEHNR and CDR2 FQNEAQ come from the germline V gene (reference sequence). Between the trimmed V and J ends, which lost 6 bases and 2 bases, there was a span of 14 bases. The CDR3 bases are TGTGCCAGCAGGGAACAGGAGAAGACCTACAATGAGCAGTTCTTC. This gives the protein CASREQEKTYNEQFF.

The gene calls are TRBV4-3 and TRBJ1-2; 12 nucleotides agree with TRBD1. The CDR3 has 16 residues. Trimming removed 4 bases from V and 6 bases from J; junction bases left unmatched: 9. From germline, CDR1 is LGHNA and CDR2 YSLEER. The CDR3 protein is CASSPQLGTGGDGYTF. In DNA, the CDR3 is TGCGCCAGCAGCCCTCAACTGGGGACAGGGGGCGATGGCTACACCTTC.

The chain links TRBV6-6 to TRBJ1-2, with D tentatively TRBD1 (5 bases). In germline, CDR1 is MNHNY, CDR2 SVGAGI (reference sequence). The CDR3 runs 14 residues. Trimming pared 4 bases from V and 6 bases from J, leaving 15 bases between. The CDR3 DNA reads TGTGCCAGCAGTTCGGGTCAGGGCGGGGATGGCTACACCTTC. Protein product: CASSSGQGGDGYTF.

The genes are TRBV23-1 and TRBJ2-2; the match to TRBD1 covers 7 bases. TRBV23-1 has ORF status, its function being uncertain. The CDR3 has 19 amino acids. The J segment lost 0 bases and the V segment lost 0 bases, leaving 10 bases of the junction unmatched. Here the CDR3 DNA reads TGCGCCAGCAGTCAATCCAGAAACCCGGACAGGTCGAACACCGGGGAGCTGTTTTTT. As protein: CASSQSRNPDRSNTGELFF.

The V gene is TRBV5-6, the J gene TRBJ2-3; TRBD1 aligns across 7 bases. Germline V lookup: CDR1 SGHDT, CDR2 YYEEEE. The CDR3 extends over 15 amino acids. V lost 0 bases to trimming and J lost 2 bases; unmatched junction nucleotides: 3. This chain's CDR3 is CASSLVGGDTDTQYF. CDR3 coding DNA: TGTGCCAGCAGCTTGGTAGGGGGCGACACAGATACGCAGTATTTT.

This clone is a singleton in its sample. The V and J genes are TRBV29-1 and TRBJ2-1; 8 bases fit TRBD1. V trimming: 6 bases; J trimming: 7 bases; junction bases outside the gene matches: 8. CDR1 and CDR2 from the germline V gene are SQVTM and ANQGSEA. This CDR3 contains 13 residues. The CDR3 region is CSVNEGQGNEQFF. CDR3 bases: TGCAGCGTCAATGAAGGACAGGGAAATGAGCAGTTCTTC.